The clone carrying this TCR beta chain was counted ten times or more. TCRdb reprocessed the PCR reads using MiXCR. The sample records approximately 31,000 clones, 25% to 30% being singletons. This sample stems from a study of metastatic and nonmetastatic thyroid tumors. At the level of the study: Thyroid patients, malignant and benign, had repertoires compared across blood and tumor or nodule tissue.

All patients reached thyroid surgery having received no treatment beforehand. The CDR3 is made up of 15 amino acids. Between the trimmed V and J ends, which lost 5 bases and 2 bases, there was a span of 13 bases. Germline CDR1 SGHVS, CDR2 FQNEAQ. The sequenced material came from blood. This chain joins TRBV7-8 and TRBJ2-1, with D unresolved. The TCR was taken from a female donor with papillary thyroid cancer or a benign thyroid nodule (not recorded which). Some clones in this sample may be carry-over from other donors' samples. CDR3 coding DNA: TGTGCCAGCAGCCTGGCGCCCCGGCCCTACAATGAGCAGTTCTTC. It encodes CASSLAPRPYNEQFF.